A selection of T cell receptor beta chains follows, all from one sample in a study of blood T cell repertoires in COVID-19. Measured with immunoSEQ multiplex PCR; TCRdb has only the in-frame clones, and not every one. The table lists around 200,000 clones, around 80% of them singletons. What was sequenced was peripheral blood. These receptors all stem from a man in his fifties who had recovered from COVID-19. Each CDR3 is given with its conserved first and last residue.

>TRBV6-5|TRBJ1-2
CASSYQGQGNYGYTF
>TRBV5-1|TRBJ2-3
CASSFNPLQGANTDTQYF
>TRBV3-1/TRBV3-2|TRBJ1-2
CASSQDPGTIYGYTF
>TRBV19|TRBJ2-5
CASSINLRRDSQYF
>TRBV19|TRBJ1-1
CASWGREWDTEAFF
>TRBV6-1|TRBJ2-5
CASSDLAATSQETQYF
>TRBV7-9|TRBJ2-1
CASSADYHRNEQFF
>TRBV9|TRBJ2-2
CASSLSFSTGELFF
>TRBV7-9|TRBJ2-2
CASSPTGTGDPGELFF
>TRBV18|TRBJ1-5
CASSTAADSNQPQHF
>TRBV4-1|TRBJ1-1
CASSPGGFDDRVNTEAFF
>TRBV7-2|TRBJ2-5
CASSFDVGNQETQYF
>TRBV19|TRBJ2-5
CASSSGTGQGTQYF
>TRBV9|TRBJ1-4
CAIPAATGETNEKLFF
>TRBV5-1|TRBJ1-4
CASSLTILGTNEKLFF
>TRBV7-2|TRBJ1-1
CASSTQNGDTEAFF
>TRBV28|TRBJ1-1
CASLLTGGTEAFF
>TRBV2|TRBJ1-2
CASSDRTGGGYGYTF
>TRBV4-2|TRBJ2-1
CASSQDGQGYNEQFF
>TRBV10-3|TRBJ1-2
CAIRQIQGGSNYGYTF
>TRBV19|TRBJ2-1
CASSIDASSYNEQFF
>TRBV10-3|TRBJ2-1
CAISGASGRGNEQFF
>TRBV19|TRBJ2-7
CASSGLAGPYEQYF